The 15 T cell receptor beta chains in this list originate from one sample, sequenced in a study of blood T cell repertoires in COVID-19 (dated by TCRdb to 2018 to 2020). The method was the immunoSEQ multiplex PCR assay. Drawn from immuneACCESS, this table holds only the in-frame rearrangements with V and J called that TCRdb kept. Clones are partly lost; checked studies trace under half to an unresolved V gene and leave the rest unexplained. The sample data list approximately 75,000 clones, and around nine tenths of these were observed just once. The top ten constitute 5.5% to 7.5% of the sample. Sequencing was performed on peripheral blood. All receptors come from an elderly man with COVID-19, enrolled during active disease.

This chain joins TRBV6-6 and TRBJ2-7; TRBD1 is a possible D gene (6 bases). The CDR3 spans 12 residues. CDR1 and CDR2 from the germline V gene are MNHNY and SVGAGI (reference sequence). Trimming removed 8 bases from V and 1 base from J, with 9 bases in between. In DNA form, the CDR3 reads TGTGCCAGCGGCAGGGGATCCTACGAGCAGTACTTC. It translates to CASGRGSYEQYF.

This chain links TRBV2 with TRBJ1-1; maybe TRBD1 (5 bases). CDR3 length: 14 amino acids. Per germline, CDR1 SNHLY and CDR2 FYNNEI. The V gene lost 4 bases and the J gene lost 7 bases, with 16 bases spanning the gap. The CDR3 nucleotides read TGTGCCAGCAGTGGGCCTCAGGGCGCCGTTGAAGCTTTCTTT. Amino acids: CASSGPQGAVEAFF.

The rearrangement joins TRBV5-1 to TRBJ2-7; D is possibly TRBD2 (5 bases). There are 15 residues in the CDR3. CDR1 is SGHRS and CDR2 is YFSETQ in the germline V gene. The ends were cut back, 0 bases at V and 3 bases at J, with 13 bases in the middle. CDR3 sequence reads: CASSLVRGIDYEQYF. The CDR3 DNA sequence: TGCGCCAGCAGCTTGGTTCGGGGAATCGACTACGAGCAGTACTTC.

The V call is TRBV19, the J call TRBJ1-2; maybe TRBD1 (5 bases). The CDR3 runs to 15 residues. V lost 4 bases, J lost 0 bases, and 12 bases lay in between. Germline values: CDR1 LNHDA, CDR2 SQIVND (reference sequence). This CDR3 is CASSKGQGTNYGYTF. The CDR3 DNA follows: TGTGCCAGTAGTAAGGGCCAGGGAACTAACTATGGCTACACCTTC.

The chain joins TRBV7-9 to TRBJ2-1, with 11 bases that match TRBD2. The CDR3 is 16 residues long. Germline values: CDR1 SEHNR, CDR2 FQNEAQ (reference sequence). V was pared by 5 bases and J by 7 bases, with 10 bases of the junction left unmatched. CDR3 coding DNA: TGTGCCAGCAGCCCGAGAAGAATAGCGGGGGGGAATGAGCAGTTCTTC. Translating gives CASSPRRIAGGNEQFF.

The chain carries TRBV5-1 and TRBJ2-5; D is perhaps TRBD1 (6 bases). The CDR3 runs 16 residues. Germline V lookup: CDR1 SGHRS, CDR2 YFSETQ. Trimming took 0 bases from V and 2 from J, leaving 14 bases between them. CDR3 sequence: CASSLGTVSIQETQYF. The CDR3 DNA reads TGCGCCAGCAGCTTGGGGACAGTCTCCATACAAGAGACCCAGTACTTC.

This clone came up once. The chain is built from TRBV11-3 and TRBJ1-4; D unresolved. The germline gives CDR1 SGHNT, CDR2 YENEEA. V dropped 5 bases and J dropped 1 base, with 5 bases sitting between them. CDR3 length: 13 amino acids. This CDR3 reads CASSRGTNEKLFF. As DNA, the CDR3 is TGTGCCAGCAGCCGCGGAACTAATGAAAAACTGTTTTTT.

The chain is built from TRBV9 and TRBJ2-1; TRBD1 might be the D (5 bases). The CDR3 runs to 14 residues. Germline CDR1 is SGDLS and CDR2 is YYNGEE. V shed 4 bases and J shed 3 bases, with 11 bases lying between them. The CDR3 loop is CASSLGQGYNEQFF. The CDR3 nucleotides read TGTGCCAGCAGCCTCGGGCAGGGCTACAATGAGCAGTTCTTC.

This chain joins TRBV6-1 and TRBJ1-3, with D possibly being TRBD1 (5 bases). Germline V lookup: CDR1 MNHNS, CDR2 SASEGT. The V gene lost 2 bases and the J gene lost 0 bases, with 8 bases spanning the gap. The CDR3 consists of 15 residues. The CDR3 region is CASSESDSSGNTIYF. The CDR3 DNA is TGTGCCAGCAGTGAAAGCGACAGCTCTGGAAACACCATATATTTT.

The gene calls are TRBV7-7 and TRBJ1-1; D is undetermined. Germline V gene lookup returns CDR1 SSHAT and CDR2 FNYEAQ (reference sequence). This CDR3 contains 15 residues. Trimming shortened V by 5 bases and J by 0 bases, and 13 bases separated the two germline ends. This CDR3 reads CASSPPPHLNTEAFF. Here the CDR3 DNA reads TGTGCCAGCAGCCCTCCCCCACATCTGAACACTGAAGCTTTCTTT.

This clone was detected only once. The chain couples TRBV6-1 to TRBJ2-1, with no clear D. The length of the CDR3 is 12 residues. Germline loops: CDR1 MNHNS, CDR2 SASEGT. V was clipped by 0 bases and J by 9 bases, with 6 bases between them. The CDR3 protein is CASSEARGEQFF. The CDR3, as DNA: TGTGCCAGCAGTGAAGCGAGAGGTGAGCAGTTCTTC.

The V gene is TRBV9, the J gene TRBJ2-3; 11 nucleotides line up with TRBD1. Germline loops: CDR1 SGDLS, CDR2 YYNGEE. The length of the CDR3 is 17 residues. Trimming removed 2 bases from V and 6 bases from J; junction bases left unmatched: 11. CDR3 bases: TGTGCCAGCAGCGTCCCGACCGGACAGGGGGCGGGGGATACGCAGTATTTT. Protein sequence: CASSVPTGQGAGDTQYF.

The V gene is TRBV18, the J gene TRBJ2-7, with TRBD2 identical over 10 bases. Germline-derived CDR1 and CDR2 are KGHSH and LQKENI. V lost 5 bases to trimming and J lost 1 base; unmatched junction nucleotides: 8. The CDR3 is made up of 16 amino acids. The CDR3 DNA reads TGTGCCAGCTCAGTAGCGGGGGGCTCCTTTTCCTACGAGCAGTACTTC. This codes for CASSVAGGSFSYEQYF.

This sequence joins TRBV7-6 and TRBJ2-5; 9 bases are shared with TRBD2. The V and J ends lost 7 bases and 1 base, in that order; junction bases with no gene match: 7. This CDR3 contains 15 residues. The germline V gene has CDR1 SGHVS and CDR2 FNYEAQ. CDR3 bases: TGTGCCAGCACTCCCAGCGGGGGGATCCAAGAGACCCAGTACTTC. It is translated as CASTPSGGIQETQYF.

The CDR3 reads CASTPGQWNTEAFF. The CDR3 DNA is TGTGCCAGTACCCCGGGACAGTGGAACACTGAAGCTTTCTTT. The V gene is TRBV19, the J gene TRBJ1-1, with TRBD1 matching over 7 bases. The V gene's germline CDR1 is LNHDA and CDR2 SQIVND (reference sequence). The CDR3 has 14 amino acids. Trimming removed 7 bases from V and 1 base from J; junction bases left unmatched: 6.